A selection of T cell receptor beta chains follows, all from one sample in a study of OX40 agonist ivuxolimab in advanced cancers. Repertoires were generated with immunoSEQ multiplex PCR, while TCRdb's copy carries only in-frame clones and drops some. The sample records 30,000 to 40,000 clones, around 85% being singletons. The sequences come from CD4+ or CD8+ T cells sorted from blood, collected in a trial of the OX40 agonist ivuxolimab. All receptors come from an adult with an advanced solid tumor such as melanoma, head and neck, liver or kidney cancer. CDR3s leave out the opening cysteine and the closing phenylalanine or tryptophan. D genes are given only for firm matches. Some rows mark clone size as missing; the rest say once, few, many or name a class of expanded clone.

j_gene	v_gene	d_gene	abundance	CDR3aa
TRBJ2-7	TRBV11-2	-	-	ASSRTASYEQY
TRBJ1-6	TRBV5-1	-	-	ASSLYTAGNSPLH
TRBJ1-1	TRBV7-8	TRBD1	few	ASSLGYRGVMNTEAF
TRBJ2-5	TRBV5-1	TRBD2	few	ASSLTSGGLGETQY
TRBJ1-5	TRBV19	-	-	ASSIQELGNQPQH
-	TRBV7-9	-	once	ASSPLPYEQY
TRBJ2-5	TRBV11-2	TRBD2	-	ASSPRTSGVFQETQY
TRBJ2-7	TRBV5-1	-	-	ASSAGIEQY
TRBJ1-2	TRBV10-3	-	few	AISESGQFNGGYT
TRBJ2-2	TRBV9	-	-	ASRGTELF
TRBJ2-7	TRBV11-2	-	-	ASSLGTVHEQY
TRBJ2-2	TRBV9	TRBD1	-	ASSVNLGRTGTGSGELF
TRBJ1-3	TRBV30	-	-	AWSQDSGNTIY
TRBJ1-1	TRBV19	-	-	ASRRGGGQNTEAF
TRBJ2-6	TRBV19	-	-	ASSIDILIDSGANVLT
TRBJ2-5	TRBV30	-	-	AWSAGSETQY
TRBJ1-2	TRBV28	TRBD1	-	ASSPRDREVYGYT
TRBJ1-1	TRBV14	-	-	ASRPRRIKNTEAF
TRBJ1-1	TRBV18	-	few	ASSLTANTEAF
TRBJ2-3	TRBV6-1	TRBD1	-	ASSEYQDRVTDTQY
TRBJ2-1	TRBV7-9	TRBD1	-	ASSLVTGTGGV
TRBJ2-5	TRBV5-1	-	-	ASSLAAGKETQY
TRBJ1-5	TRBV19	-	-	ASSIEATQPQH
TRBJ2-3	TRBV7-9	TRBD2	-	ASSPGTSADTQY
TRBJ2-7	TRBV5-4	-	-	ASSLGRFDEQY
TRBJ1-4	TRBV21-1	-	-	ASSKGGGKLF
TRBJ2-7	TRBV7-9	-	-	ASSSSGTLHYEQY
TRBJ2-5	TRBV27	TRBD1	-	ASSPNRGGANRETQY
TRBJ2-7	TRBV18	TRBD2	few	ASSPGLAELYEQY
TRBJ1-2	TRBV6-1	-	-	ASSLQGPTNYGYT
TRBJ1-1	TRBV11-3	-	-	ASSLDQKGDAF
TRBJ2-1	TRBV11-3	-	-	ASSLEGNEQF
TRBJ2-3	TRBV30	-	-	AWSVRITDTQY
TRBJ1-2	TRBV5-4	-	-	ASSLDANYGYT
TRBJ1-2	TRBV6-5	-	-	ASSLQGSSYT
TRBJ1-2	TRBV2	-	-	ASSERMDNYGYT
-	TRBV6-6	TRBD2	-	ASSYNAGGGYEQY
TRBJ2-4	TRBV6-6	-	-	ASRERELGGNIQY
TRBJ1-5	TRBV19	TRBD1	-	ASSIGRTGSQPQH
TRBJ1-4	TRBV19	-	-	ASSIPYEKLF
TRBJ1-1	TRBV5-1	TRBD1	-	ASSPGQGGYTEAF
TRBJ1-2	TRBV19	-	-	ASTPAGYNYGYT